This TCR beta chain was identified in a study of T cells after yellow fever vaccination. Across the whole study: Preparing low-cell-number fractions relied on SMART-Seq v4 Ultra Low Input.

Each CDR3 protein is one row after TCRdb ran MiXCR on the 5' RACE reads. There are hundreds of thousands of distinct CDR3 sequences in the sample; approximately 3.8% occur only once, and 20% to 30% lies in the top ten. In its sample, this clonotype was seen many times. This CDR3 contains 15 residues. The V gene lost 2 bases and the J gene lost 1 base, with 7 bases spanning the gap. Germline assignment: CDR1 SGDLS and CDR2 YYNGEE. The TCR sequence derives from a man aged 18-30 years who received the YFV17D yellow fever vaccine. Source: PBMCs, taken on the day of the yellow fever booster vaccination. The chain couples TRBV9 to TRBJ2-6; D may correspond to TRBD1 or TRBD2 (5 bases each). CDR3 coding DNA: TGTGCCAGCAGCGTGGGGGTGTCTGGGGCCAACGTCCTGACTTTC. Protein product: CASSVGVSGANVLTF. Looking up the rest from reference TRBV9 and TRBJ2-6 gives the full variable domain: DSGVTQTPKHLITATGQRVTLRCSPRSGDLSVYWYQQSLDQGLQFLIQYYNGEERAKGNILERFSAQQFPDLHSELNLSSLELGDSALYFCASSVGVSGANVLTFGAGSRLTVL.